This T cell receptor (beta chain) appears in the sequencing data of a study of T cell responses to AZD1222 COVID-19 vaccine. General study results and limits: Nearly half of spike-specific TCRs reportedly go after variant regions that carry no mutations. White British donors predominated, females outnumbered males, and clonal diversity was possibly underestimated. Repertoire collection took place solely once the T cell response had peaked. Regions 160-218 and 743-854 held dominance among vaccine-associated CD4 TCRs, which spanned spike.

This clone showed up just a few times. Its antigen is currently unknown. TCRdb's copy holds only in-frame clones and misses some; the assay was immunoSEQ multiplex PCR. The sample shows over 130,000 clones, roughly 92% of them seen only once. Sample: peripheral blood, taken 28 days after the second AZD1222 dose. The source is an adult who received the AZD1222 COVID-19 vaccine.

The DNA for the CDR3 is TGTGCCAGCAGCCACGGGGAAAGCCATCAGCCCCAGCATTTT. Its protein is CASSHGESHQPQHF. The chain links TRBV6-2 or TRBV6-3 to TRBJ1-5, with D unclear. CDR1 and CDR2 (germline): MNHEY, SVGEGT. V lost 6 bases to trimming and J lost 5 bases, with 14 bases between them. There are 14 residues in the CDR3.